This is a list of T cell receptor beta chains from one sample in a study of Ad26.COV2.S vaccination and SARS-CoV-2 variants. TCRdb keeps only in-frame clones here, not all; method: immunoSEQ multiplex PCR. The sample yields approximately 300,000 clones, approximately 86% seen once. Sequencing used peripheral blood, obtained in a trial of Ad26.COV2.S vaccine versus placebo. These receptors came from a person aged 18-65 years who received the Ad26.COV2.S COVID-19 vaccine or a placebo. CDR3s include the opening cysteine and the closing phenylalanine or tryptophan. A D gene is named only where the DNA matches it firmly. Clone sizes are given selectively: once, few, many, or a class where the clone is expanded.

clone_size	v_call	d_call	j_call	cdr3_nt	cdr3_aa
once	TRBV7-6	-	TRBJ1-1	TGTGCCAGCAGCTCGTTGGCACACCTAGGGATGAACACTGAAGCTTTCTTT	CASSSLAHLGMNTEAFF
-	TRBV18	-	TRBJ2-2	TGTGCCAGCTCAACACCCAGGGTTAGTGGCACCGGGGAGCTGTTTTTT	CASSTPRVSGTGELFF
-	TRBV7-9	TRBD1	TRBJ2-1	TGTGCCAGCAGACCGGGAGATGGGACAGGGGCCTACAATGAGCAGTTCTTC	CASRPGDGTGAYNEQFF
-	TRBV29-1	-	TRBJ2-6	TGCAGCGTTGAAGATCGAGTCCCTGGGGCCAACGTCCTGACTTTC	CSVEDRVPGANVLTF
-	TRBV20-1	TRBD2	TRBJ2-2	TGCAGTGCTAGTTTTGAGCGGGGGAGATACACCGGGGAGCTGTTTTTT	CSASFERGRYTGELFF
once	TRBV20-1	-	TRBJ1-3	TGCAGTGCTACCAGGGGAAACACCATATATTTT	CSATRGNTIYF
-	TRBV5-4	TRBD1	TRBJ1-3	TGTGCCAGCACCATAGACAGGGGCTCTGGAAACACCATATATTTT	CASTIDRGSGNTIYF
-	TRBV7-9	-	TRBJ2-3	TGTGCCAGCAGCTTAGTCCTGGGGGATACGCAGTATTTT	CASSLVLGDTQYF
-	TRBV12-5	-	TRBJ2-7	TGTGCTAGTGCCCAAGGGGGGGGACCATCCTACGAGCAGTACTTC	CASAQGGGPSYEQYF
-	TRBV20-1	TRBD2	TRBJ2-7	TGCAGTGCTAGTATATTCGGGGGGGCGTCCTACGAGCAGTACTTC	CSASIFGGASYEQYF
-	TRBV30	-	TRBJ2-7	TGTGCCTGGAGTGCCGACCCGACTCTGTACGAGCAGTACTTC	CAWSADPTLYEQYF
-	TRBV14	TRBD2	TRBJ2-1	TGTGCCAGCAGCCAAGTAAATCGGCTAGCGGGGAGCTATGAGCAGTTCTTC	CASSQVNRLAGSYEQFF
-	TRBV7-9	-	TRBJ1-5	TGTGCCAGCAGCTCTAGAAATCAGCCCCAGCATTTT	CASSSRNQPQHF
once	TRBV3-1/TRBV3-2	-	TRBJ1-1	TGTGCCAGCAGCCAAGTAGGGGGGGGAGCTTTCTTT	CASSQVGGGAFF
few	TRBV6-5	TRBD1	TRBJ2-2	TGTGCCAGCAGGACCGGACAGGCCGGGGAGCTGTTTTTT	CASRTGQAGELFF
-	TRBV3-1/TRBV3-2	TRBD2	TRBJ2-7	TGTGCCAGCAGCCGATTCGGGACTAACTACGAGCAGTACTTC	CASSRFGTNYEQYF
-	TRBV3-1/TRBV3-2	-	TRBJ1-2	TGTGCCAGCAGCGGGAATGGGAGGGAGGACGGCTACACCTTC	CASSGNGREDGYTF
once	TRBV6-2/TRBV6-3	-	TRBJ1-1	TGTGCCAGCAGTTACCCGACAGTGAACACTGAAGCTTTCTTT	CASSYPTVNTEAFF
-	TRBV2	-	TRBJ1-5	TGTGCCAGCAGTGGTGTGGGACCCCAGCATTTT	CASSGVGPQHF
-	TRBV19	-	TRBJ2-1	TGTGCCAGTAGTCAAAGGGGGTCCTACAATGAGCAGTTCTTC	CASSQRGSYNEQFF